This T cell receptor (beta chain) was obtained from a study of tumor-infiltrating lymphocytes in primary liver carcinoma (dated by TCRdb to 2017 to 2019). Study-wide context: Of the five patients (three men and two women, aged 30 to 69 years), four had hepatocellular carcinoma and one had combined HCC and intrahepatic cholangiocarcinoma. The tumors of the five patients were staged as T1-T3 N0M0, with maximum diameters ranging from about 4 to 11 cm. Reproducibility between technical replicate repertoires was high, with correlation coefficients above 0.95 and mean shared-clone rates roughly 0.91. Each sample produced about 3.65 to 7.5 million productive TCRbeta reads, and read depth showed no significant difference between tissue types. TCRbeta repertoire sequencing covered 35 or so specimens from 5 patients: around 25 tumor regions, 5 adjacent noncancerous liver tissues and 5 peripheral blood samples. To link TCRbeta repertoire diversity with the local molecular phenotype, the 25 to 30 tumor region samples were profiled using Agilent mRNA microarrays. Across five regions of each liver tumor, along with adjacent normal tissue and blood, the study brought together TCRbeta repertoire sequencing, expression microarrays and whole-exome sequencing.

A constant-region primer and ProtoScript II reverse transcriptase were used to reverse-transcribe TCRbeta-specific cDNA from roughly 0.55 ug total RNA. Construction of the TCRbeta libraries relied on three nested rounds of multiplex PCR, following a slightly modified ARM-PCR procedure. The first two PCR rounds used multiplex TRBV1-TRBV30 forward primers with a Cbeta reverse primer, each for about 10 cycles. Sample barcodes and Illumina adapters were attached in a final 25-cycle PCR using Deep VentR polymerase. Before sequencing, amplicons between 200 and 500 bp were purified from gel using a QIAquick gel extraction kit. TCRbeta amplicons were sequenced on an Illumina HiSeq 2500 with 250-bp paired-end reads. The study's own analysis went as follows. To recover full CDR3 sequences, reads were quality-trimmed using Trimmomatic v0.33 and paired reads were then merged using FLASH v1.2.11. V, D and J germline segments were assigned to the rearranged TCRbeta sequences by MiGEC v1.2.1b. Clonotype statistics and Shannon-Wiener diversity indices were calculated with VDJtools v1.0.0. Except for diversity analysis, only each sample's 250 most abundant clonotypes were used in subsequent analyses to reduce sampling bias. The public reads were run again by TCRdb, first through fastp at Q25 and then through MiXCR, and only productive beta chains were kept. Rows merge per CDR3 protein into single entries with the most common DNA and genes. These V and J calls derive from TCRdb rather than the authors' analysis. The sample has some 94,000 distinct CDR3 sequences on record, roughly 69% of them singletons. The biggest ten clones account for roughly 10% of the sample.

Broad study findings and their caveats: Only about 7.5-24% of top clones were found in all five regions of a tumor, suggesting spatial heterogeneity of tumor-infiltrating T cells. Bulk unsorted samples precluded comparing CD4+ and CD8+ T cell repertoires. Only four or five patients were included in the study, and the authors note that the findings should be validated in a larger study. A significantly larger repertoire fraction was made up by the top 250 clones in tumors than in blood (p = 0.039). Only the TCR beta chain was sequenced, so true repertoire diversity is likely underestimated because unpaired alpha chains were not captured. Consistent with antigen-driven expansion, pairs of tumor regions showed higher repertoire overlap (mean roughly 35%) than either tumor-adjacent pairs (approximately 17%) or tumor-blood pairs (around 14%).

The germline V gene sets CDR1 to SGHRS and CDR2 to YFSETQ. The CDR3 covers 14 residues, taking in both the cysteine and the phenylalanine. The sequence is cut down to CDR3 DNA, 42 bases in frame from base 1. Without any cell sorting, total RNA and DNA were extracted together from about 20-30 mg of bulk tissue using the AllPrep DNA/RNA mini kit. Between November 2015 and 2016, roughly 5 patients in China with histopathologically diagnosed primary liver carcinoma had their tumors surgically resected. At the time of sampling, the patients were treatment-naive and had chronic HBV infection. Each tumor was sampled at five spatially separated regions: the tumor centre plus the superior, inferior, left-lateral and right-lateral poles. According to histology, viable tumor cells made up more than 80% of every tumor sample. Pieces of fresh tumor and adjacent tissue were cut in half, with one half kept in RNAlater at -80 degrees C and the other half sent for histology.

Regarding this clonotype: The antigen this receptor binds is unknown. Sequence at one end of the junction differs from germline and may be a read error.

The chain couples TRBV5-1 to TRBJ2-1; 9 bases in between match TRBD2. The sequence derives from an older woman with primary liver carcinoma and hepatitis B virus infection. The source material was liver tumor tissue from sampling region 5. The sample's cell subset or site label, in plain terms: tumor region T5, tumor centre. CDR3 protein: CASSFSGSRTEQIF. In nucleotides, the sequence is TGCGCCAGCAGCTTTAGCGGGAGTAGGACTGAGCAGATCTTC.